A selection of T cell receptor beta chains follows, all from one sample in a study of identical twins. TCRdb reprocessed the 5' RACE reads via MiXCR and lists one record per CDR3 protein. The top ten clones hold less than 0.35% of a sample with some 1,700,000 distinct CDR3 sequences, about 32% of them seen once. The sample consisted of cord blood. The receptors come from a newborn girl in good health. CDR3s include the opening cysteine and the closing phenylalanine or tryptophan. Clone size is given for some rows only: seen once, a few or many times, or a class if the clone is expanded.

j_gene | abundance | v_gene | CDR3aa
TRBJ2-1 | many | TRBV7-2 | CASSFLVLAGYNEQFF
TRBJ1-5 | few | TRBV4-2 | CASSHSGNQPQHF
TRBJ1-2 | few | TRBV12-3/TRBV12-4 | CASSLRGVSDGYTF
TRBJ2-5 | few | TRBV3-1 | CASSRLAGGPFQETQYF
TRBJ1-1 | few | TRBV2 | CASSEGRARDTEAFF
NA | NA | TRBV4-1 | CASSPLFRDRSYEQYF
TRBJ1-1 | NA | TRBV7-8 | CASSLETLNTEAFF
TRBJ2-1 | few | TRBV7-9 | CASSLQTGSNEQFF
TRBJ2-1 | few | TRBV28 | CASSLYGTGTRAYYEQFF
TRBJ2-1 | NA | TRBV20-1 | CSASKVAGRLYEQFF
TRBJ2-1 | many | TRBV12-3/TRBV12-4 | CASSLEGSGSFYEQFF
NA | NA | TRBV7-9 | CASSLAIAGGEQYF
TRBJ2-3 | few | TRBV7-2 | CASSSQLISTDTQYF
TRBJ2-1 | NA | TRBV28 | CASSGQGRYNEQFF
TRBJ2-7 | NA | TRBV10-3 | CAISAAGLSYEQYF
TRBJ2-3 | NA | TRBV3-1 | CASSQPGGDTDTQYF
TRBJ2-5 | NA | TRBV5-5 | CASSLYMTSGSLYNEQYF